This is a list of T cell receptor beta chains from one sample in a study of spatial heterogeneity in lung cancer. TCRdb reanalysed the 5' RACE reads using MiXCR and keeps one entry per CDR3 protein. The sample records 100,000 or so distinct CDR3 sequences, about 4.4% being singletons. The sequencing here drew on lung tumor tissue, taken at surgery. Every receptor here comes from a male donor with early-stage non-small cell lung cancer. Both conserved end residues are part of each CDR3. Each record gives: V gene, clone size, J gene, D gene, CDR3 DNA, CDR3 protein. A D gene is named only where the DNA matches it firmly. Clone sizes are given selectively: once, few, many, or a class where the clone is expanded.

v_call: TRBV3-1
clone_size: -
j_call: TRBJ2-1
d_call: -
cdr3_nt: TGTGCCAGCGGCCGGGGGAGAGTAGTCAATGAGCAGTTCTTC
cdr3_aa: CASGRGRVVNEQFF

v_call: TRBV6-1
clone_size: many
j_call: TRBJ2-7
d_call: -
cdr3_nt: TGTGCCAGCAGTATTGAACGAGGCGAGCAGTACTTC
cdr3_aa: CASSIERGEQYF

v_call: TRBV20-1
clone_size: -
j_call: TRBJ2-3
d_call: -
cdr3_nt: TGCAGTGCCACCGGGGGAGGGGGCCTTACAGATACGCAGTATTTT
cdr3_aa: CSATGGGGLTDTQYF

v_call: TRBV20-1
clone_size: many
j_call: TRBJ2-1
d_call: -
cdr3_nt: TGCAGTGCTAGTCGGCCCAGCTCCTACAATGAGCAGTTCTTC
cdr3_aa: CSASRPSSYNEQFF

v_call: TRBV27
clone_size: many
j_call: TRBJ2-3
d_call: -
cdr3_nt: TGTGCCAGCAGTCTCCGGGGGTATACGCAGTATTTT
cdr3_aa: CASSLRGYTQYF

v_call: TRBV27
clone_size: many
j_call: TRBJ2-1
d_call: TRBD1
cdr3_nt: TGTGCCAGCAGTTTCGACAGGGAAGATGAGCAGTTCTTC
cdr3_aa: CASSFDREDEQFF

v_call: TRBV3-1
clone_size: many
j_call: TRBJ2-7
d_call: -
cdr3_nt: TGTGCCAGCAGCCTTACCTCCGGGCGTGACGAGCAGTACTTC
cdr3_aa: CASSLTSGRDEQYF

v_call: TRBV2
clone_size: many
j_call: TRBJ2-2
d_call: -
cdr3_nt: TGTGCCAGCAGTGAAGGGGGCTTGAAGACCGGGGAGCTGTTTTTT
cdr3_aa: CASSEGGLKTGELFF

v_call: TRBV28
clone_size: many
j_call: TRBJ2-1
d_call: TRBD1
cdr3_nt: TGTGCCAGCAGTCCTTCGACAGGGGGCTATTCCTACAATGAGCAGTTCTTC
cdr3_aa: CASSPSTGGYSYNEQFF

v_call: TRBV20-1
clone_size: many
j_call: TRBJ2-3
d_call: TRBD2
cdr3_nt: TGCAGTGCCATGCGGGAGCGTAATTTTTTTGGTGAAACAGATACGCAGTATTTT
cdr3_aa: CSAMRERNFFGETDTQYF

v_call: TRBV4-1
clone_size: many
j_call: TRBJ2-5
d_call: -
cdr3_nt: TGCGCCAGCAGCCATTGGGGCCGCCAAGAGACCCAGTACTTC
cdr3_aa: CASSHWGRQETQYF

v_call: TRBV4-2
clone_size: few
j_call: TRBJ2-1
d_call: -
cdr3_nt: TGTGCCAGCAGCACATTAGCGGACCTAGACGGGAGTGAGCAGTTCTTC
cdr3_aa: CASSTLADLDGSEQFF

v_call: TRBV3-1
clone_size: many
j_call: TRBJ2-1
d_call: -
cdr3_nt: TGTGCCAGCAGCCTCTCTGGTACTGTCAATGAGCAGTTCTTC
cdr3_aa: CASSLSGTVNEQFF

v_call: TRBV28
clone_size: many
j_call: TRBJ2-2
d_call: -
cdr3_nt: TGTGCCAGCAGTTTACCGACGGCGAACACCGGGGAGCTGTTTTTT
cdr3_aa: CASSLPTANTGELFF

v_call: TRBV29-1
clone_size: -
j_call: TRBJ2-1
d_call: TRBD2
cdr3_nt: TGCAGCGTTGCTGGCTCGGGGACTAGCGGTTACAATGAGCAGTTCTTC
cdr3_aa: CSVAGSGTSGYNEQFF

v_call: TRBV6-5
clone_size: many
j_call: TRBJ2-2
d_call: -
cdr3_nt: TGTGCCAGCAGTTACTGGGGGAACACCGGGGAGCTGTTTTTT
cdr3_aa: CASSYWGNTGELFF

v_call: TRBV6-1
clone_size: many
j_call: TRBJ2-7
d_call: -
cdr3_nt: TGTGCCAGCAGTGCTCACTCCTACGAGCAGTACTTC
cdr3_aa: CASSAHSYEQYF

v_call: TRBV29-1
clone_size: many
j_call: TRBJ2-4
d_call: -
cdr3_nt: TGCAGCGTTGAAGGGGGGGTTCTAGCCAAAAACATTCAGTACTTC
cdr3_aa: CSVEGGVLAKNIQYF

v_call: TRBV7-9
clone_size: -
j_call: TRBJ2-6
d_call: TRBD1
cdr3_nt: TGTGCCAGCAGCTTTTCACAGGGGGCTGGGGCCAACGTCCTGACTTTC
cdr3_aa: CASSFSQGAGANVLTF

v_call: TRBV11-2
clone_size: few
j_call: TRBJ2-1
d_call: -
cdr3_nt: TGTGCCAGCAGCTTATGGGCGCCTGAGCAGTTCTTC
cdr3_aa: CASSLWAPEQFF

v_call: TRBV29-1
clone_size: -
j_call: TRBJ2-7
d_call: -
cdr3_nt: TGCAGCGGGCTCGGTTCTAGTAGCTACGAGCAGTACTTC
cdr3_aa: CSGLGSSSYEQYF

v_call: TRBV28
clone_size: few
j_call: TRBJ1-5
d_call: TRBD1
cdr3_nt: TGTGCAACCCGGACAGGGATAGGGCAGCCCCAGCATTTT
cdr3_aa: CATRTGIGQPQHF

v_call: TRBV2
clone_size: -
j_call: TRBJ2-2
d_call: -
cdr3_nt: TGTGCCAGCAGTGGAGGGCGGGAGCTGTTTTTT
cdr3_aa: CASSGGRELFF

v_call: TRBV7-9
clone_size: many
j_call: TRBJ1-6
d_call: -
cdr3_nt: TGTGCCAGCTCCCAGAGCTCCTATAATTCACCCCTCCACTTT
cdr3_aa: CASSQSSYNSPLHF

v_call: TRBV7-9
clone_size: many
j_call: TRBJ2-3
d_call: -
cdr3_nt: TGTGCCAGCAGCCAGGGTCCCGAGATCCCAGATACGCAGTATTTT
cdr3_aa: CASSQGPEIPDTQYF

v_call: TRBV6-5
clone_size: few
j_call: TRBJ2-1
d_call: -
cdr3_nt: TGTGCCAGCAGTTACTTGGACCCCTCCTACAATGAGCAGTTCTTC
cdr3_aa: CASSYLDPSYNEQFF

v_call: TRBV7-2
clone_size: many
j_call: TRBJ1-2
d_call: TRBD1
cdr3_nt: TGTGCCAGCAGCGCCTGGACAGGGAACTATGGCTACACCTTC
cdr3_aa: CASSAWTGNYGYTF

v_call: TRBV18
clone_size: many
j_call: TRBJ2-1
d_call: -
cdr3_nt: TGTGCCAGCTCATCGGACACAAACAATGAGCAGTTCTTC
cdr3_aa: CASSSDTNNEQFF

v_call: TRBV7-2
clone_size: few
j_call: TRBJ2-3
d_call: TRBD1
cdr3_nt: TGTGCCAGCAGCTTAGAGGGGGCGCACCGGGCAGATACGCAGTATTTT
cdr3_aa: CASSLEGAHRADTQYF

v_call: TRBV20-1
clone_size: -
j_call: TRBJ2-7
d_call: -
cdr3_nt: TGCAGTGCCGGTGGCAGGGCCTACGAGCAGTACTTC
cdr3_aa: CSAGGRAYEQYF

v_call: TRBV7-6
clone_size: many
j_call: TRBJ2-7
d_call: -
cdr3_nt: TGTGCCAGCAGCCCAGAGAGCGGGCCTTCCTACGAGCAGTACTTC
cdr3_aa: CASSPESGPSYEQYF

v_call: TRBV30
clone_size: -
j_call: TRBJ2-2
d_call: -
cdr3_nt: TGTGCCTGGAGGGGACACTACACCGGGGAGCTGTTTTTT
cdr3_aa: CAWRGHYTGELFF

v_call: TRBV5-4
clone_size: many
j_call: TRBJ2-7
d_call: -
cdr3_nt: TGTGCCAGCAGCTTGGTGGGAGGCTTCGAGCAGTACTTC
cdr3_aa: CASSLVGGFEQYF

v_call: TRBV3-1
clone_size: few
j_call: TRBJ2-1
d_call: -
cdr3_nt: TGTGCCAGCAGCCAAGGGGAGAGGCGCACTGAGCAGTTCTTC
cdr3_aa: CASSQGERRTEQFF

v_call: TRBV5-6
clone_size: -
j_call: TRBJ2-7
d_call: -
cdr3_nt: TGTGCCAGCAGCTTTTTCGGGGACTCCTACGAGCAGTACTTC
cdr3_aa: CASSFFGDSYEQYF

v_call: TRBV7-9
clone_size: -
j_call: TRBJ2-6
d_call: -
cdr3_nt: TGTGCCAGCAGCTTCCTACTAGTCTCTGGGGCCAACGTCCTGACTTTC
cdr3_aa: CASSFLLVSGANVLTF

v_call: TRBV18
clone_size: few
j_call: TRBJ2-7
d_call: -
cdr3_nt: TGTGCCAGCTCACCATTGGACTCCTACGAGCAGTACTTC
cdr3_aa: CASSPLDSYEQYF

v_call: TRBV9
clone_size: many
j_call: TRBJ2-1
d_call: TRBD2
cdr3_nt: TGTGCCAGCAGCGTAGATGGACTAGGTTTTTCTGAGCAGTTCTTC
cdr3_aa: CASSVDGLGFSEQFF

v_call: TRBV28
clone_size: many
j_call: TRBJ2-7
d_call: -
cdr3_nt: TGTGCCAGCAGCCTAGGAGCCCCACAGTGGTCCTACGAGCAGTACTTC
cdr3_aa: CASSLGAPQWSYEQYF

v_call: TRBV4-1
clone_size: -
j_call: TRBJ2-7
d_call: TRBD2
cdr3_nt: TGCGCCAGCAGCCTGGACGCACTAGCGGGGGCCCGAATCCTGTCCTACGAGCAGTACTTC
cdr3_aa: CASSLDALAGARILSYEQYF

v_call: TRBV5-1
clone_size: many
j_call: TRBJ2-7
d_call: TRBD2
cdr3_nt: TGCGCCAGCAGCTTAGGGACTAGCGGCCTATCCTACGAGCAGTACTTC
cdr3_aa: CASSLGTSGLSYEQYF

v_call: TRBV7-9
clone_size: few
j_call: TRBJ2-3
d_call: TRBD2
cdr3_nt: TGTGCCAGCAGCTTCCTAGCGGGTACCACAGATACGCAGTATTTT
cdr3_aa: CASSFLAGTTDTQYF

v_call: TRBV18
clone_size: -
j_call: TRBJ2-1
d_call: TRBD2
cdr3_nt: TGTGCCAGCTCCCGCTCAGGACGAGGGACTAGGTATAATGAGCAGTTCTTC
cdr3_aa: CASSRSGRGTRYNEQFF

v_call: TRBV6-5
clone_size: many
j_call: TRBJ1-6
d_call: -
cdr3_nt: TGTGCCAGCAGTTACTCGGGGGAATCCTCCTCACCCCTCCACTTT
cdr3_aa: CASSYSGESSSPLHF

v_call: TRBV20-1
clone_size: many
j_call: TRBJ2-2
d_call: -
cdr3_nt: TGCAGTGCTTCTACTTCCGGGGAGCTGTTTTTT
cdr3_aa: CSASTSGELFF

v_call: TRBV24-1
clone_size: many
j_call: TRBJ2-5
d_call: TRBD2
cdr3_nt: TGTGCCACCAGTGAGTCGGGGGGGATGGCGGTGGAGACCCAGTACTTC
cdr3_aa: CATSESGGMAVETQYF

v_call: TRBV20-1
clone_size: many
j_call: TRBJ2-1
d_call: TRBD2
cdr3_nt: TGCAGTGTCCCGAGCGGGAGGGCATGGAATGAGCAGTTCTTC
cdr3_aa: CSVPSGRAWNEQFF

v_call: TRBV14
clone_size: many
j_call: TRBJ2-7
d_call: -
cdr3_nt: TGTGCCAGCCAATCCGCCTTGGCCTACGAGCAGTACTTC
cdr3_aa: CASQSALAYEQYF

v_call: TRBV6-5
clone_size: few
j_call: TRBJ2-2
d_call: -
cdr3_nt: TGTGCCAGCAGCTCCACCGGGGCGAACACCGGGGAGCTGTTTTTT
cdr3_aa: CASSSTGANTGELFF

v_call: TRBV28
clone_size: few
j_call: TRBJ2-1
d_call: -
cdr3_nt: TGTGCCAGCAGTCGACCTAACAATGAGCAGTTCTTC
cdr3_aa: CASSRPNNEQFF

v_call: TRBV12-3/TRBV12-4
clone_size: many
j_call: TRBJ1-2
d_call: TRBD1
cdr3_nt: TGTGCCAGCAGTTTACTCTCAGGGGGCGTCTATGGCTACACCTTC
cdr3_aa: CASSLLSGGVYGYTF

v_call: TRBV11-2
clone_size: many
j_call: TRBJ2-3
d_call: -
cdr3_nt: TGTGCCAGCAGCTTAGCCTACGGGGGTGTTTCATGCCCAGATACGCAGTATTTT
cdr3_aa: CASSLAYGGVSCPDTQYF

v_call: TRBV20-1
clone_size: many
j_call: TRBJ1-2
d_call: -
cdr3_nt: TGCAGTGCTAGGACGGGGGGCTTACGTTTTTATGGCTACACCTTC
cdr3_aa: CSARTGGLRFYGYTF

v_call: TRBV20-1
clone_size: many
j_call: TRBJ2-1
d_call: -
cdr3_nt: TGCAGTGCAATCAATGTAGGGAATGAGCAGTTCTTC
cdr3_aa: CSAINVGNEQFF